What follows are 4 T cell receptor beta chains derived from one specimen sequenced in a study of cytomegalovirus exposure and HLA in healthy donors. The PCR used 60 Vbeta and 13 Jbeta primers. Profiled with immunoSEQ multiplex PCR; TCRdb holds only in-frame clones, not every one. The table lists approximately 100,000 clones, approximately 80% of them singletons. Specimen: PBMCs. The receptor set was obtained from a middle-aged woman in good health and CMV-seronegative.

V usage is TRBV6-6 and J usage is TRBJ2-1; D gene uncertain. Germline V gives CDR1 MNHNY, CDR2 SVGAGI (reference sequence). Trimming removed 2 bases at V and 7 bases at J, with 15 bases between. The CDR3 sequence is 15 residues long. The CDR3 DNA sequence: TGTGCCAGCAGTTACGAGTTATTTCTTACGAATGAGCAGTTCTTC. Its protein is CASSYELFLTNEQFF.

The genes are TRBV7-9 and TRBJ2-7; 9 positions agree with TRBD2. V shed 5 bases, J shed 7 bases, and the junction held 12 bases outside the gene matches. The germline V gene has CDR1 SEHNR and CDR2 FQNEAQ (reference sequence). The CDR3 runs to 15 residues. The CDR3 DNA is TGTGCCAGCAGCGGGGTAGCGGGAGAGTATAAAGAGCAGTACTTC. Amino acids: CASSGVAGEYKEQYF.

The V and J genes are TRBV5-3 and TRBJ1-1; maybe TRBD1 (6 bases). TRBV5-3 is designated an ORF whose function remains uncertain. This CDR3 has 13 residues. Trimming stripped 3 bases from V and 11 bases from J, with 17 bases between. CDR3 amino acids: CARSYLDSPRAFF. DNA for the CDR3: TGTGCCAGAAGCTATTTGGACAGCCCTCGGGCTTTCTTT.

The chain is built from TRBV5-3 and TRBJ2-5; 7 bases match TRBD1. TRBV5-3 is sorted into the ORF group, with uncertain function. The CDR3 length is 14 residues. Trimming cost V 1 base and J 3 bases; bases outside gene matches: 3. The CDR3 region is CARSLNRGEETQYF. The CDR3 DNA reads TGTGCCAGAAGCTTGAACAGGGGAGAAGAGACCCAGTACTTC.